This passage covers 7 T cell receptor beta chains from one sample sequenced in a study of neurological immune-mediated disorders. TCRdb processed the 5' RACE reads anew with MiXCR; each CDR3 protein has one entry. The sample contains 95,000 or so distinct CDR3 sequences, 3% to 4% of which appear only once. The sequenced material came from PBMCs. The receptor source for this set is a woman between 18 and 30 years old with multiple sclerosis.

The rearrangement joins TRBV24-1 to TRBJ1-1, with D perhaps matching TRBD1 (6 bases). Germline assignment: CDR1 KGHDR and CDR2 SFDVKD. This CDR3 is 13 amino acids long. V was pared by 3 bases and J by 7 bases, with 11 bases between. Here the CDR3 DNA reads TGTGCCACCAGTGATCCTTTGACAGGTGAAGCTTTCTTT. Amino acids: CATSDPLTGEAFF.

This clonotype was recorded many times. The CDR3 region has the DNA TGTGCCAGCAGCGGAGGGGCGGGAGGTGCCTACGAGCAGTACTTC. Encoded protein: CASSGGAGGAYEQYF. The chain joins TRBV7-2 to TRBJ2-7; 8 bases line up with TRBD2. In germline, CDR1 is SGHTA, CDR2 FQGNSA. Trimming took 5 bases from V and 2 from J; bases not matched to a gene: 8. This CDR3 has 15 amino acids.

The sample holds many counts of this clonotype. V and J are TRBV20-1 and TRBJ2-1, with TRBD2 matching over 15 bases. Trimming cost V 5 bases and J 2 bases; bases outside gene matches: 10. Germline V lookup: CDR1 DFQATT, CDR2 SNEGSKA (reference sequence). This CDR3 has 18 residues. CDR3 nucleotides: TGCAGTGCTCCCACCGGGACTAGCGGGAGGCCGACCTACAATGAGCAGTTCTTC. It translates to CSAPTGTSGRPTYNEQFF.

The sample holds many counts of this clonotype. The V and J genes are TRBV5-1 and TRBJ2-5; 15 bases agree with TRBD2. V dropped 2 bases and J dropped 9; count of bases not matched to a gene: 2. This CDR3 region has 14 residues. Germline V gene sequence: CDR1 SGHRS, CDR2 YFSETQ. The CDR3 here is CASSLGLAGGSQYF. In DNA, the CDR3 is TGCGCCAGCAGCTTAGGACTAGCGGGAGGGTCCCAGTACTTC.

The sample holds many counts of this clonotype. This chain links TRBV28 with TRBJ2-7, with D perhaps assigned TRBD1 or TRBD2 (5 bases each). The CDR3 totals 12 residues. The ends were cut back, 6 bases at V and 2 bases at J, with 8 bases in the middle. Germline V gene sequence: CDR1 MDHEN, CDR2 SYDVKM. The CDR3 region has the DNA TGTGCCAGCAGACTAGGGGCCTACGAGCAGTACTTC. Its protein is CASRLGAYEQYF.

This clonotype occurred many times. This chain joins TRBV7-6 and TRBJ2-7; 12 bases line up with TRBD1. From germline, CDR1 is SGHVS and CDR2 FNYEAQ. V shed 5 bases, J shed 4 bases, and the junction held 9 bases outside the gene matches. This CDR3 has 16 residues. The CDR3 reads CASSQGPGQGAYEQYF. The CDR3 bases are TGTGCCAGCAGCCAGGGTCCGGGACAGGGGGCTTACGAGCAGTACTTC.

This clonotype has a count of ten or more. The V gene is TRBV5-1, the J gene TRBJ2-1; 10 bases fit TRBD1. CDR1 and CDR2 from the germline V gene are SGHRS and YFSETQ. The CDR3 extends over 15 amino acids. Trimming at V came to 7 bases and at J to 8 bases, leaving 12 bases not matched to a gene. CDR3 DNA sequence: TGCGCCAGCGGAATAGGGACAGGGGTAGAATATGAGCAGTTCTTC. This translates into CASGIGTGVEYEQFF.